This T cell receptor beta chain appears in the sequencing data of a study of blood T cell repertoires in COVID-19. There are a few counts of this clone. The CDR3 is made up of 13 amino acids. Germline CDR1 is MNHEY and CDR2 is SMNVEV (reference sequence). V lost 6 bases and J 2 bases, leaving 7 bases between the germline ends. Libraries were prepared by immunoSEQ multiplex PCR; TCRdb keeps only in-frame clonotypes and omits some of them. The repertoire holds roughly 250,000 clones, with about 87% as singletons. The chain combines TRBV27 with TRBJ2-2, with unresolved D. This TCR was recovered from a woman aged 45-59 years who had recovered from COVID-19. Source material: PBMCs or T cells enriched from blood (not recorded which). The CDR3 protein is CASSLLNTGELFF. In nucleotides, the CDR3 is TGTGCCAGCAGCCTCCTCAACACCGGGGAGCTGTTTTTT.